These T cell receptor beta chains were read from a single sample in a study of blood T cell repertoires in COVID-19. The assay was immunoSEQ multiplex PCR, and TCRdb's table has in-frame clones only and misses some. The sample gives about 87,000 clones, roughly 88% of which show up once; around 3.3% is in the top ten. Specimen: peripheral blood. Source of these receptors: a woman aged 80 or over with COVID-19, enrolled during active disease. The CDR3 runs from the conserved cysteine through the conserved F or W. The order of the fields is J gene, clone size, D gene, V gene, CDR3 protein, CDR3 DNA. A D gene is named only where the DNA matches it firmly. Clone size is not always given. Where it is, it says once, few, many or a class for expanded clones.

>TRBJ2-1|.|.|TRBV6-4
CASSDSAGTHNEQFF
TGTGCCAGCAGTGACTCCGCGGGAACCCACAATGAGCAGTTCTTC
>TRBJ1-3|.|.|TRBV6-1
CASSDRTPGNTIYF
TGTGCCAGCAGTGACAGGACTCCTGGAAACACCATATATTTT
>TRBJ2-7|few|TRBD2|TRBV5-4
CASSFGLAGDYEQYF
TGTGCCAGCAGCTTTGGACTAGCGGGAGACTACGAGCAGTACTTC
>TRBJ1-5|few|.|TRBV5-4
CASSVDRDGPQHF
TGTGCCAGCAGCGTTGACAGAGACGGGCCCCAGCATTTT
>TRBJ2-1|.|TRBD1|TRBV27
CASGFVGRTGEQFF
TGTGCCAGCGGGTTCGTAGGGCGGACAGGGGAGCAGTTCTTC
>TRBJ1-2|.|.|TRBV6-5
CASRMGAAANYGYTF
TGTGCCAGCAGAATGGGAGCAGCCGCTAACTATGGCTACACCTTC
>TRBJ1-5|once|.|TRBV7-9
CASSIGGQLNQPQHF
TGTGCCAGCAGTATCGGAGGCCAGCTCAATCAGCCCCAGCATTTT
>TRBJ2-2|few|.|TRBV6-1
CASSEATGGELFF
TGTGCCAGCAGTGAAGCGACGGGCGGGGAGCTGTTTTTT
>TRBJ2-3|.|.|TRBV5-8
CASRSPGSTDTQYF
TGTGCCAGCAGGTCGCCGGGAAGCACAGATACGCAGTATTTT
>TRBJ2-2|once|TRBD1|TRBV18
CASSPRTGGTGELFF
TGTGCCAGCTCACCCCGGACAGGGGGGACCGGGGAGCTGTTTTTT
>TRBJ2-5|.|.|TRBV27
CASSLGAVGETQYF
TGTGCCAGCAGTTTGGGAGCGGTGGGTGAGACCCAGTACTTC
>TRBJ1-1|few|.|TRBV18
CASSPLGAMNTEAFF
TGTGCCAGCTCACCGCTTGGGGCCATGAACACTGAAGCTTTCTTT
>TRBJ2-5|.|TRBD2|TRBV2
CASSRWTREETQYF
TGTGCCAGCAGTCGCTGGACTAGGGAAGAGACCCAGTACTTC
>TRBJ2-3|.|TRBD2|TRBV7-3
CASSSGTSVDTQYF
TGTGCCAGCAGCTCCGGGACTAGCGTAGATACGCAGTATTTT
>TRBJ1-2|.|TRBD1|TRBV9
CASRRDRNYGYTF
TGTGCCAGCAGGAGGGACAGAAACTATGGCTACACCTTC
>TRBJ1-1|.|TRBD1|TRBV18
CASSPQTGGAVTEAFF
TGTGCCAGCTCACCTCAGACAGGGGGCGCGGTCACTGAAGCTTTCTTT
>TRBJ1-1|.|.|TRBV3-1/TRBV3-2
CASSLIVNTEAFF
TGTGCCAGCAGCCTTATTGTGAACACTGAAGCTTTCTTT
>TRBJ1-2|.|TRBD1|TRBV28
CATLTPTSQGAYGYTF
TGTGCCACCTTAACACCTACCTCTCAGGGGGCCTATGGCTACACCTTC
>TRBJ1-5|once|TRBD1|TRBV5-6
CASSLLGQGVDQPQHF
TGTGCCAGCAGCTTACTGGGACAGGGGGTGGATCAGCCCCAGCATTTT
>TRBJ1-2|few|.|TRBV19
CASTRASNSYGYTF
TGTGCCAGCACCCGGGCTAGCAATTCCTATGGCTACACCTTC